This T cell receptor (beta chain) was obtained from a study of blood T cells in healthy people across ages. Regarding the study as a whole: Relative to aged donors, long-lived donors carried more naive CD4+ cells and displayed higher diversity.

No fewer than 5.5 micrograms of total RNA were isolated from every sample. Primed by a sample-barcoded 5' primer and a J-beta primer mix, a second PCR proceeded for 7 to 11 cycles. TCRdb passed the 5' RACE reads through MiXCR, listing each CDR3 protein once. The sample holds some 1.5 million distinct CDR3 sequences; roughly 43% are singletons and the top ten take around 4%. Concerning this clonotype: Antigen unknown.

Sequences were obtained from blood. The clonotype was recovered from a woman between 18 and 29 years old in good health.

CDR3 protein: CASRGADQSSYEQYF. The CDR3 DNA is TGTGCCAGCAGAGGAGCAGACCAAAGCTCCTACGAGCAGTACTTC. This chain joins TRBV28 and TRBJ2-7; D not certain. The CDR3 is 15 amino acids. Trimming cost V 6 bases and J 0 bases, with 15 bases left between them. Germline-derived CDR1 and CDR2 are MDHEN and SYDVKM.